The entry below gives a single T cell receptor beta chain sequence along with its context. Its antigen is unknown. This specimen belongs to a study of cytomegalovirus exposure and HLA in healthy donors. Study results and limitations: Researchers counted around 150 TCR beta chains as cytomegalovirus-associated. Using the classifier, cytomegalovirus status was reportedly diagnosed with high specificity and sensitivity. Confirmation was obtained in vitro that a few CMV-associated chains are specific for CMV antigens. According to a subsequent analysis, TCR clusters identified in the first cohort showed a tendency to co-occur across the approximately 120 validation repertoires.

Generated by immunoSEQ multiplex PCR, the TCRdb table keeps only in-frame clones and is missing some. The table has about 130,000 clones, 88% seen once. CDR3 size: 12 residues. Germline CDR1 reads MGHRA; CDR2 reads YSYEKL. V shed 5 bases and J 5 bases; nucleotides not matched to a gene: 2. Specimen: PBMCs. The chain employs TRBV4-1 and TRBJ1-1; TRBD1 matches at 7 bases. The clonotype comes from a man aged 30 to 45 in good health and CMV-seronegative. CDR3 in DNA: TGCGCCAGCAGCGACAGGGTAACTGAAGCTTTCTTT. It is translated as CASSDRVTEAFF.